This TCR beta chain emerged from a study of cytomegalovirus exposure and HLA in healthy donors. Study-level background: Among the roughly 400 genotyped donors, around 81% were placed in the Caucasian-associated ancestry cluster. Findings of the study overall: A reported reduction in N-insertions relative to the roughly 710-donor mean was seen in an Asian-associated ancestry cluster in a later analysis. Other equally common chains were less clonally expanded than HLA-associated TCR beta chains, a later analysis showed.

The PCR made use of 60 Vbeta and 13 Jbeta primers. This table comes from immunoSEQ multiplex PCR, and its TCRdb copy is limited to in-frame clones, with some not included. The sample spans 130,000 or so clones; the ten largest clones claim 1.5% to 1.9%. Points on this clone: Its antigen is currently unknown.

All donors participated as healthy donors of bone marrow. Trimming took 3 bases from V and 5 from J; bases not matched to a gene: 11. Per germline, CDR1 SNHLY and CDR2 FYNNEI. This CDR3 region has 16 residues. The V and J genes are TRBV2 and TRBJ2-5; 8 bases line up with TRBD2. This TCR came from a woman aged 40 to 49 in good health and CMV-seronegative. The specimen was PBMCs. In DNA form, the CDR3 reads TGTGCCAGCAGTGAGGCTAGGCGGGGGGCGGGGGAGACCCAGTACTTC. Amino acid sequence: CASSEARRGAGETQYF.